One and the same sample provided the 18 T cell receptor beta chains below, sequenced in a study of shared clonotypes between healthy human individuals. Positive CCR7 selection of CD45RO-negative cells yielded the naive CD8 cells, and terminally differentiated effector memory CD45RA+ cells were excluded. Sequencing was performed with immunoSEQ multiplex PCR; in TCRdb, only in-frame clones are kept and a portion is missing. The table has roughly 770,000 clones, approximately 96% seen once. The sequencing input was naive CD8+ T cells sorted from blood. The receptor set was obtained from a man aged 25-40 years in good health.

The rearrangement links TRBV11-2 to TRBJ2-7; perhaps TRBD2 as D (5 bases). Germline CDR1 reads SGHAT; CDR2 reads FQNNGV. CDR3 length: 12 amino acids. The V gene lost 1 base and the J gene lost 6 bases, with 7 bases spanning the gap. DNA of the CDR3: TGTGCCAGCAGCTTAGCTAGCCGCGAGCAGTACTTC. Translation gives CASSLASREQYF.

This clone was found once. The CDR3 spells CASSLAASSYEQYF. The CDR3, as DNA: TGTGCCAGCAGCTTAGCGGCGAGCTCCTACGAGCAGTACTTC. The V gene is TRBV6-6, the J gene TRBJ2-7, with a tentative D call TRBD2 (6 bases). CDR1 and CDR2 (germline): MNHNY, SVGAGI (reference sequence). Trimming removed 6 bases at V and 0 bases at J, with 12 bases between. CDR3 length: 14 residues.

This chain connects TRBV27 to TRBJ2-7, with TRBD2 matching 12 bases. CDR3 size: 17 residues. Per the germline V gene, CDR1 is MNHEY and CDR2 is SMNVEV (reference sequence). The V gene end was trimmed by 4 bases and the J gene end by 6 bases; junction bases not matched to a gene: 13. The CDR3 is CASSSNLASGRAGEQYF. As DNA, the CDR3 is TGTGCCAGCAGTTCAAATCTGGCTAGCGGGAGGGCTGGCGAGCAGTACTTC.

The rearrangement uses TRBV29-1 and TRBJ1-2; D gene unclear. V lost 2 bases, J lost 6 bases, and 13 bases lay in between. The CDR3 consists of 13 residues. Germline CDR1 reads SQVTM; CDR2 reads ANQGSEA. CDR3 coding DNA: TGCAGCGTTGAACCATCCCTCGGGGATGGCTACACCTTC. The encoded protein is CSVEPSLGDGYTF.

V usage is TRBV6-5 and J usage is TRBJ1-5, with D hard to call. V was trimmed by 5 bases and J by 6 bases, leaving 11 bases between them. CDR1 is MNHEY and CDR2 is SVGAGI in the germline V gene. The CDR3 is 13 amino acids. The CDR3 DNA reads TGTGCCAGCAGTGTCCGACATGGTCAGCCCCAGCATTTT. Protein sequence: CASSVRHGQPQHF.

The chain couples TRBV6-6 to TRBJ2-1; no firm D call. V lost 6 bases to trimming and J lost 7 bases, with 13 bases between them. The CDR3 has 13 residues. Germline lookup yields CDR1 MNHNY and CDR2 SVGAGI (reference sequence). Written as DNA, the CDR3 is TGTGCCAGCAGAAATTTAATCACTAATGAGCAGTTCTTC. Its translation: CASRNLITNEQFF.

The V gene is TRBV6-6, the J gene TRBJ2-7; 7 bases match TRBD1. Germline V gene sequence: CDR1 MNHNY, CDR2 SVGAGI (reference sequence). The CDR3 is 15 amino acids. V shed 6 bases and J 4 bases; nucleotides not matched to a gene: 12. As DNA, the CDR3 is TGTGCCAGCAGGGGCAGGGACAGAGGGGTTTACGAGCAGTACTTC. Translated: CASRGRDRGVYEQYF.

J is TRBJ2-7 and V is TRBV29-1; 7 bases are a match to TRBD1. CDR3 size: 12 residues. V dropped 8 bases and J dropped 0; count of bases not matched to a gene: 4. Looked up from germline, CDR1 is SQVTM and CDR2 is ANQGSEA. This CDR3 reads CSSRDSSYEQYF. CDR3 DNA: TGCAGCTCTCGGGACAGCTCCTACGAGCAGTACTTC.

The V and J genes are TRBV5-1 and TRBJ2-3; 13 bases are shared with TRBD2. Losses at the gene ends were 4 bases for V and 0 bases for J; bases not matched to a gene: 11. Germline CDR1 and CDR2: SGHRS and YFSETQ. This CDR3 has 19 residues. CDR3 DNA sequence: TGCGCCAGCAGCGGAGGACTAGCGGGAGCCCTCCATAGCACAGATACGCAGTATTTT. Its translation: CASSGGLAGALHSTDTQYF.

CDR3 DNA: TGTGCCAGTAGTATAGATTTGGGACTCCTTAATGAGCAGTTCTTC. This codes for CASSIDLGLLNEQFF. The gene calls are TRBV19 and TRBJ2-1; a weak D match, TRBD2 (6 bases). The CDR3 is made up of 15 amino acids. Trimming removed 0 bases at V and 7 bases at J, with 13 bases between. From germline, CDR1 is LNHDA and CDR2 SQIVND (reference sequence).

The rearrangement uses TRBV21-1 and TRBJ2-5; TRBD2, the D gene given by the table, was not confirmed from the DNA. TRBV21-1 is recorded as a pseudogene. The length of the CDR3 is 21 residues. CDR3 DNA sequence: TGTGCCAGCAGCAGGTTGGTCCGTCTAGCGGGAGGGCCCGTCACCCAAGAGACCCAGTACTTC. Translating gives CASSRLVRLAGGPVTQETQYF.

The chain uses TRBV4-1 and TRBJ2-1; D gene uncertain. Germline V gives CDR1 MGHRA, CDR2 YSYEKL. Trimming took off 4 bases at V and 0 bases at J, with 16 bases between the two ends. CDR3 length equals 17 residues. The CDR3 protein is CASSPLRTGSSYNEQFF. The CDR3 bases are TGCGCCAGCAGCCCTTTGAGGACGGGTAGCTCCTACAATGAGCAGTTCTTC.

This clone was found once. Written as DNA, the CDR3 is TGCAGCGTGTGGGAGGCGGGCACAGATACGCAGTATTTT. It yields the protein CSVWEAGTDTQYF. J is TRBJ2-3 and V is TRBV29-1; weak D call: TRBD2 (6 bases). Trimming removed 6 bases at V and 1 base at J, with 11 bases between. CDR1 SQVTM and CDR2 ANQGSEA come from the germline V gene. The CDR3 is 13 residues long.

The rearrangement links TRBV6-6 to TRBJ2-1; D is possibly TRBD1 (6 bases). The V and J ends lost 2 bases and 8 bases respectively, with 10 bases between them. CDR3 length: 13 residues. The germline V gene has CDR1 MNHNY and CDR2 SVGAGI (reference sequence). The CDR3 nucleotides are TGTGCCAGCAGTTACAGTCGGACAGATGAGCAGTTCTTC. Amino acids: CASSYSRTDEQFF.

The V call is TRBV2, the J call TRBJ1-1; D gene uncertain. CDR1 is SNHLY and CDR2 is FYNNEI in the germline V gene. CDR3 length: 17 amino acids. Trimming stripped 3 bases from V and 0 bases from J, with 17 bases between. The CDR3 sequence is CASSDSAESGMNTEAFF. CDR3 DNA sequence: TGTGCCAGCAGTGATTCGGCAGAATCGGGCATGAACACTGAAGCTTTCTTT. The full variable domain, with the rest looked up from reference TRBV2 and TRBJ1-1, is EPEVTQTPSHQVTQMGQEVILRCVPISNHLYFYWYRQILGQKVEFLVSFYNNEISEKSEIFDDQFSVERPDGSNFTLKIRSTKLEDSAMYFCASSDSAESGMNTEAFFGQGTRLTVV.

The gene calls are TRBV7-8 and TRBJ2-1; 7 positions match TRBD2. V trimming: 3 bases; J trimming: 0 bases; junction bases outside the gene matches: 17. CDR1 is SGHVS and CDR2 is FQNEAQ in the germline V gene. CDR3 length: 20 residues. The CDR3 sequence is CASSFPSSGPKPSSYNEQFF. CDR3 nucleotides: TGTGCCAGCAGCTTCCCGAGTAGCGGGCCCAAACCGAGCTCCTACAATGAGCAGTTCTTC.

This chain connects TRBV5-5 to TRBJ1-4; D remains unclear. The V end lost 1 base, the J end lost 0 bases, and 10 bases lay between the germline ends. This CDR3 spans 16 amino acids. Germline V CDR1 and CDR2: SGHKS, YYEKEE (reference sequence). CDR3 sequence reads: CASSLPPSTTNEKLFF. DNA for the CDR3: TGTGCCAGCAGCTTGCCACCGAGCACAACTAATGAAAAACTGTTTTTT.

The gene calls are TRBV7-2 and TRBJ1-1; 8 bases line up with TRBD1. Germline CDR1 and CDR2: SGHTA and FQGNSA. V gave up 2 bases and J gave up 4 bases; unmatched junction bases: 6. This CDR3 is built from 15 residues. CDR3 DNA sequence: TGTGCCAGCAGCTTAACCAGGGGGCACGTCACTGAAGCTTTCTTT. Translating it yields CASSLTRGHVTEAFF.